This T cell receptor (beta chain) was sequenced during a study of cytomegalovirus exposure and HLA in healthy donors. The PCR ran on 60 Vbeta and 13 Jbeta primers. Repertoires were generated with immunoSEQ multiplex PCR, while TCRdb's copy carries only in-frame clones and drops some. The sample records around 20,000 clones, under 85% being singletons. The CDR3 runs to 12 residues. Trimming cost V 6 bases and J 13 bases, with 15 bases left between them. The germline CDR1 and CDR2 sequences are MNHNY and SVGAGI (reference sequence). The chain recombines TRBV6-6 with TRBJ1-4; no firm D call. This clonotype was sampled from a human donor in good health. The specimen sequenced was PBMCs. The CDR3 is CASSPASGGLFF. CDR3 nucleotide sequence: TGTGCCAGCAGCCCGGCGTCTGGAGGACTGTTTTTT.